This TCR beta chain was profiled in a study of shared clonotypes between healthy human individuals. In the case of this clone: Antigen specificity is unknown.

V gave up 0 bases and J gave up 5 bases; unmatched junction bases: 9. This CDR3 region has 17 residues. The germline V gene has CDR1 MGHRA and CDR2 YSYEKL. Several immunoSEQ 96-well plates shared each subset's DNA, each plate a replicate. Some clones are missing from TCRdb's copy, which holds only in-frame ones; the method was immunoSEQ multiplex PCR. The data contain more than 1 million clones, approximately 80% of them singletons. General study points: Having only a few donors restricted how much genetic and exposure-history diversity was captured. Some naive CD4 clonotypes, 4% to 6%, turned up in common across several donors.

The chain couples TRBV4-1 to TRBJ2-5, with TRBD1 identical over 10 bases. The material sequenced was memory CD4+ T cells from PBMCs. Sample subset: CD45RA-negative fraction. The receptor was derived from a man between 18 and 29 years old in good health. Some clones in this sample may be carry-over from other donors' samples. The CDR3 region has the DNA TGCGCCAGCAGCCAAGAGCATCTCGGGACAGGGGTGGAGACCCAGTACTTC. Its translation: CASSQEHLGTGVETQYF.